This TCR beta chain was retrieved from a study of monozygotic twins with inflammatory bowel disease. Study-wide results and limits: The co-twins with IBD showed lower TCRbeta diversity (inverse Simpson) than their healthy siblings.

Concerning this clonotype itself: Its antigen remains unidentified.

There were about 3,500 ng of total RNA used for each TCR library. The UMIs contained a 6-nucleotide sample barcode. They were added by template switching during cDNA synthesis. Reprocessing the 5' RACE reads, TCRdb reports a single entry for every CDR3 protein and omits DNA. This sample contains some 170,000 distinct CDR3 sequences. Each donor gave 2.5 to 3 ml of peripheral blood. In germline, CDR1 is SGHDN, CDR2 FVKESK. The CDR3 loop spans 15 amino acids. V gene TRBV14 combines with J gene TRBJ2-7; lacking DNA, the TRBD1 call made by TCRdb goes unchecked. The source of this sequence is a human donor with ulcerative colitis or Crohn's disease, or a healthy co-twin of an affected twin (not recorded which). What was sequenced was blood. The CDR3 here is CASSQDSRYSYEQYF.